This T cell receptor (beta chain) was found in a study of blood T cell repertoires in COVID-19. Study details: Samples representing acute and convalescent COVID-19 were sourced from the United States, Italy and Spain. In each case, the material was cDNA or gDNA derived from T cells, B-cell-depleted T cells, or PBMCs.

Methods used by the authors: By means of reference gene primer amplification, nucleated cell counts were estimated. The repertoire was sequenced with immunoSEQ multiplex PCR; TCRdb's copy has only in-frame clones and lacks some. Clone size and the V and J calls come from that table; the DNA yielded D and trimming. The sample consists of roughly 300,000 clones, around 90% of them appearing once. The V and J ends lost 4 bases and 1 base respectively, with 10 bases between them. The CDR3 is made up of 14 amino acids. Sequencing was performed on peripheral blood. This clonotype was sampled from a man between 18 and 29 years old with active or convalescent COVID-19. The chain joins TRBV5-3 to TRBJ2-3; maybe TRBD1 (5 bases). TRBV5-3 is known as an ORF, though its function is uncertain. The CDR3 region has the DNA TGTGCCAGAAGCCAGGGCTTTGGCACAGATACGCAGTATTTT. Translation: CARSQGFGTDTQYF.